A selection of T cell receptor beta chains follows, all from one sample in a study of cytomegalovirus exposure and HLA in healthy donors. Repertoires were generated with immunoSEQ multiplex PCR, while TCRdb's copy carries only in-frame clones and drops some. The repertoire holds 100,000 to 150,000 clones, with about 11% as singletons. The sequenced material came from PBMCs. The origin of the receptors is a woman between 18 and 29 years old in good health and CMV-seropositive. The CDR3 runs from the conserved cysteine through the conserved F or W. Each record gives: clone size, J gene, V gene, D gene, CDR3 DNA, CDR3 protein. A D gene is named only where the DNA matches it firmly. Size tells how often a clone was seen (once, few, many) or the class of an expanded clone, and some rows leave it out.

clone_size: few; j_call: TRBJ1-1; v_call: TRBV5-8; d_call: TRBD1; cdr3_nt: TGTGCCAGCAGCTTAGAGGGGGCGAGACCTGAAGCTTTCTTT; cdr3_aa: CASSLEGARPEAFF
clone_size: .; j_call: TRBJ1-3; v_call: TRBV5-6; d_call: .; cdr3_nt: TGTGCCAGCAGCTTAGTAGACTCTGGAAACACCATATATTTT; cdr3_aa: CASSLVDSGNTIYF
clone_size: few; j_call: TRBJ2-1; v_call: TRBV30; d_call: TRBD2; cdr3_nt: TGTGCCTGGAGTATAGCGGGAGGCCCAAATGAGCAGTTCTTC; cdr3_aa: CAWSIAGGPNEQFF
clone_size: few; j_call: TRBJ1-2; v_call: TRBV6-5; d_call: TRBD1; cdr3_nt: TGTGCCAGCAGTTATAGGGGACAGTCTTATGGCTACACCTTC; cdr3_aa: CASSYRGQSYGYTF
clone_size: .; j_call: TRBJ1-1; v_call: TRBV6-1; d_call: TRBD1; cdr3_nt: TGTGCCAGCAGGCCCCCGACAGGGTACGGCACTGAAGCTTTCTTT; cdr3_aa: CASRPPTGYGTEAFF
clone_size: few; j_call: TRBJ2-7; v_call: TRBV28; d_call: TRBD2; cdr3_nt: TGTGCCAGCAGTTTTGTGTCTAGCGGGAGGTTAGCCTACGAGCAGTACTTC; cdr3_aa: CASSFVSSGRLAYEQYF
clone_size: .; j_call: TRBJ1-2; v_call: TRBV21-1; d_call: .; cdr3_nt: TGTGCCAGCAGCAAAGTGGAGGGACTCAACTATGGCTACACCTTC; cdr3_aa: CASSKVEGLNYGYTF
clone_size: few; j_call: TRBJ2-2; v_call: TRBV7-9; d_call: TRBD1; cdr3_nt: TGTGCCAGCAGCTTATCGGGGACAGGGGGACCGAACACCGGGGAGCTGTTTTTT; cdr3_aa: CASSLSGTGGPNTGELFF
clone_size: few; j_call: TRBJ2-3; v_call: TRBV11-3; d_call: .; cdr3_nt: TGTGCCAGCAGCCAACAGTTTACGCAGTATTTT; cdr3_aa: CASSQQFTQYF
clone_size: few; j_call: TRBJ2-3; v_call: TRBV29-1; d_call: TRBD2; cdr3_nt: TGCAGCGCTGTGACTAGCGGGAACCCAGATACGCAGTATTTT; cdr3_aa: CSAVTSGNPDTQYF
clone_size: once; j_call: TRBJ2-5; v_call: TRBV5-4; d_call: TRBD2; cdr3_nt: TGTGCCAGCAGCTTATCACTAGCGGGAGTGGAGACCCAGTACTTC; cdr3_aa: CASSLSLAGVETQYF
clone_size: few; j_call: TRBJ1-2; v_call: TRBV29-1; d_call: TRBD1; cdr3_nt: TGCAGCGTTGGGGGGCAGGGGGCGCCGACTAACTATGGCTACACCTTC; cdr3_aa: CSVGGQGAPTNYGYTF
clone_size: few; j_call: TRBJ2-7; v_call: TRBV9; d_call: TRBD2; cdr3_nt: TGTGCCAGCAGCGTGGGACTAGCGGGAGCCGAGCAGTACTTC; cdr3_aa: CASSVGLAGAEQYF
clone_size: .; j_call: TRBJ1-4; v_call: TRBV6-1; d_call: TRBD1; cdr3_nt: TGTGCCAGCAGTGAATCAGGGACAGGGACTGAAAAACTGTTTTTT; cdr3_aa: CASSESGTGTEKLFF
clone_size: .; j_call: TRBJ2-5; v_call: TRBV20-1; d_call: .; cdr3_nt: TGCAGTGCGATCCTGCGCGAGACCCAGTACTTC; cdr3_aa: CSAILRETQYF
clone_size: few; j_call: TRBJ2-3; v_call: TRBV7-6; d_call: .; cdr3_nt: TGTGCCAGCAGCTTAAATCCCCCGCCCCAACGGGGTACAGATACGCAGTATTTT; cdr3_aa: CASSLNPPPQRGTDTQYF
clone_size: .; j_call: TRBJ1-4; v_call: TRBV7-9; d_call: .; cdr3_nt: TGTGCCAGCAGCCCCCGTGAGGTTCGGGTTGGTCTGTTTTTT; cdr3_aa: CASSPREVRVGLFF
clone_size: few; j_call: TRBJ1-5; v_call: TRBV6-4; d_call: .; cdr3_nt: TGTGCCAGCAGTGACACGGGGGGGTCTCAGCCCCAGCATTTT; cdr3_aa: CASSDTGGSQPQHF
clone_size: .; j_call: TRBJ2-2; v_call: TRBV5-1; d_call: .; cdr3_nt: TGCGCCAGCAGCCACGGTATAGCGGACACCGGGGAGCTGTTTTTT; cdr3_aa: CASSHGIADTGELFF
clone_size: .; j_call: TRBJ2-5; v_call: TRBV25-1; d_call: .; cdr3_nt: TGTGCCAGCAGTGAACGACTAATAGGACAGCACCAAGAGACCCAGTACTTC; cdr3_aa: CASSERLIGQHQETQYF
clone_size: .; j_call: TRBJ1-1; v_call: TRBV7-8; d_call: .; cdr3_nt: TGTGCCAGCAGCTTAGCTGGGGCACTGAGCACTGAAGCTTTCTTT; cdr3_aa: CASSLAGALSTEAFF
clone_size: few; j_call: TRBJ2-7; v_call: TRBV27; d_call: TRBD2; cdr3_nt: TGTGCCAGCACCTCGAGCGGGAGAGCGAAATACGAGCAGTACTTC; cdr3_aa: CASTSSGRAKYEQYF